These T cell receptor beta chains were read from a single sample in a study of blood T cell repertoires in COVID-19. Clones were read by immunoSEQ multiplex PCR, and TCRdb kept only the in-frame ones, dropping some. The sample shows fewer than 450,000 clones, 88% of them seen only once. The sample was PBMCs or T cells enriched from blood (not recorded which). These receptor sequences come from a young woman who had recovered from COVID-19. The CDR3 runs from the conserved cysteine through the conserved F or W. D genes are given only for firm matches. Only some rows state a clone size, as once, few, many or a class for expanded clones.

V gene: TRBV18
clone size: NA
D gene: NA
J gene: TRBJ1-6
CDR3 DNA: TGTGCCAGCTCATACCGGGACAATCTTTCACCCCTCCACTTT
CDR3 protein: CASSYRDNLSPLHF

V gene: TRBV10-3
clone size: NA
D gene: TRBD1
J gene: TRBJ2-1
CDR3 DNA: TGTGCCATCACAGTTGGACAGGGTTACAATGAGCAGTTCTTC
CDR3 protein: CAITVGQGYNEQFF

V gene: TRBV23-1
clone size: NA
D gene: NA
J gene: TRBJ1-5
CDR3 DNA: TGCGCCAGCAGTCCTTTACGACCCGGGACGGGGAGGCAGCCCCAGCATTTT
CDR3 protein: CASSPLRPGTGRQPQHF

V gene: TRBV28
clone size: NA
D gene: NA
J gene: TRBJ2-2
CDR3 DNA: TGTGCCAGCAGTTTGCGGACCGGGGAGCTGTTTTTT
CDR3 protein: CASSLRTGELFF

V gene: TRBV5-1
clone size: NA
D gene: NA
J gene: TRBJ2-4
CDR3 DNA: TGCGCCAGCACCCCCGGGGGATCTGCCAAAAACATTCAGTACTTC
CDR3 protein: CASTPGGSAKNIQYF

V gene: TRBV29-1
clone size: NA
D gene: NA
J gene: TRBJ1-1
CDR3 DNA: TGCAGCGTTGGACAGCTCCCTTTGACTGAAGCTTTCTTT
CDR3 protein: CSVGQLPLTEAFF

V gene: TRBV5-6
clone size: NA
D gene: NA
J gene: TRBJ1-5
CDR3 DNA: TGTGCCAGCAGCCCACAGAATCAGCCCCAGCATTTT
CDR3 protein: CASSPQNQPQHF

V gene: TRBV28
clone size: NA
D gene: NA
J gene: TRBJ1-6
CDR3 DNA: TGTGCCAGCACCCCCACCCTGGGGCATAATTCACCCCTCCACTTT
CDR3 protein: CASTPTLGHNSPLHF

V gene: TRBV10-3
clone size: NA
D gene: TRBD1
J gene: TRBJ1-2
CDR3 DNA: TGTGCCATCAGAGATCGGACAGGGGGCGATGGCTACACCTTC
CDR3 protein: CAIRDRTGGDGYTF

V gene: TRBV9
clone size: NA
D gene: NA
J gene: TRBJ2-3
CDR3 DNA: TGTGCCAGCAGCGTTCGACCTGAGGCAGATACGCAGTATTTT
CDR3 protein: CASSVRPEADTQYF

V gene: TRBV15
clone size: NA
D gene: NA
J gene: TRBJ2-5
CDR3 DNA: TGTGCCACCAGCAGAGACGCCCTAGCCGTAGAGACCCAGTACTTC
CDR3 protein: CATSRDALAVETQYF

V gene: TRBV14
clone size: NA
D gene: TRBD2
J gene: TRBJ2-1
CDR3 DNA: TGTGCCAGCAGCCAACTTCGGGCGGCGGGGGCCTACAATGAGCAGTTCTTC
CDR3 protein: CASSQLRAAGAYNEQFF

V gene: TRBV15
clone size: NA
D gene: NA
J gene: TRBJ1-2
CDR3 DNA: TGTGCCACCAGTCTAGGGAGTGATGGCTACACCTTC
CDR3 protein: CATSLGSDGYTF

V gene: TRBV25-1
clone size: NA
D gene: NA
J gene: TRBJ1-3
CDR3 DNA: TGTGCCAGCACAACGGTCTCTGGAAACACCATATATTTT
CDR3 protein: CASTTVSGNTIYF

V gene: TRBV28
clone size: NA
D gene: TRBD1
J gene: TRBJ1-5
CDR3 DNA: TGTGCCAGCAGCTCAAGACAGGGTACGTGGAGCAATCAGCCCCAGCATTTT
CDR3 protein: CASSSRQGTWSNQPQHF

V gene: TRBV4-3
clone size: few
D gene: NA
J gene: TRBJ1-1
CDR3 DNA: TGCGCCAGCAGCCAAGATCCCGCGGGGACTGGTGAAGCTTTCTTT
CDR3 protein: CASSQDPAGTGEAFF

V gene: TRBV7-2
clone size: NA
D gene: TRBD2
J gene: TRBJ2-7
CDR3 DNA: TGTGCCAGCAGCCCCGCGGGGGGCGAGCAGTACTTC
CDR3 protein: CASSPAGGEQYF

V gene: TRBV28
clone size: NA
D gene: TRBD2
J gene: TRBJ2-3
CDR3 DNA: TGTGCCAGCAGCCGTGGACTAGCGGGGAGGTATTTT
CDR3 protein: CASSRGLAGRYF

V gene: TRBV7-3
clone size: NA
D gene: NA
J gene: TRBJ1-2
CDR3 DNA: TGTGCCAGCAGCTTCGGTGGGGCGAAGGGCTACACCTTC
CDR3 protein: CASSFGGAKGYTF

V gene: TRBV6-6
clone size: NA
D gene: TRBD1
J gene: TRBJ1-5
CDR3 DNA: TGTGCCAGCCATACAGGGGGCGTCAATCAGCCCCAGCATTTT
CDR3 protein: CASHTGGVNQPQHF

V gene: TRBV5-6
clone size: few
D gene: NA
J gene: TRBJ1-1
CDR3 DNA: TGTGCCAGCAGCTTCGGAAGCTTACGGGAAGAAGCTTTCTTT
CDR3 protein: CASSFGSLREEAFF

V gene: TRBV9
clone size: NA
D gene: TRBD1
J gene: TRBJ2-7
CDR3 DNA: TGTGCCAGCAGCGTCCGACAGGGGGGGTGGAACGAGCAGTACTTC
CDR3 protein: CASSVRQGGWNEQYF

V gene: TRBV10-3
clone size: NA
D gene: NA
J gene: TRBJ2-7
CDR3 DNA: TGTGCCATCAGTGAGTCCGGTTTAGAGCAGTACTTC
CDR3 protein: CAISESGLEQYF

V gene: TRBV2
clone size: NA
D gene: TRBD1
J gene: TRBJ1-5
CDR3 DNA: TGTGCCAGCAGCCCGGGACAGGTCGCGCAACCCCAGCATTTT
CDR3 protein: CASSPGQVAQPQHF

V gene: TRBV9
clone size: NA
D gene: NA
J gene: TRBJ1-3
CDR3 DNA: TGTGCCAGCAGCGTCGGCTCTGGAAACACCATATATTTT
CDR3 protein: CASSVGSGNTIYF

V gene: TRBV14
clone size: NA
D gene: NA
J gene: TRBJ1-2
CDR3 DNA: TGTGCCAGCAGCCTGACAGTTAACTATGGCTACACCTTC
CDR3 protein: CASSLTVNYGYTF